These 5 T cell receptor beta chains came from one sample sequenced in a study of read filtering for tumor transcriptome and immune sequencing. Molecular barcoded adaptors covering alpha/delta and beta/gamma chains were used on about 390 ng RNA. TCRdb processed the reads anew with MiXCR; each CDR3 protein has one entry. Counted here are some 120,000 distinct CDR3 sequences, around 13% occurring once; the ten biggest clones make up approximately 10%. The specimen was a population of CD138-negative cells sorted from bone marrow. The receptor set was obtained from a donor aged 40 or over with multiple myeloma.

This clonotype came up many times. V gene TRBV18 combines with J gene TRBJ1-1; the match to TRBD1 covers 9 bases. The length of the CDR3 is 14 residues. Looked up from germline, CDR1 is KGHSH and CDR2 is LQKENI. The trim removed 6 bases at V and 2 bases at J, leaving 4 bases unmatched. CDR3 in DNA: TGTGCCAGCTCTCAGGACAGGGGAAACACTGAAGCTTTCTTT. Translating it yields CASSQDRGNTEAFF. The variable domain in full, with the rest retrieved from reference TRBV18 and TRBJ1-1, is NAGVMQNPRHLVRRRGQEARLRCSPMKGHSHVYWYRQLPEEGLKFMVYLQKENIIDESGMPKERFSAEFPKEGPSILRIQQVVRGDSAAYFCASSQDRGNTEAFFGQGTRLTVV.

Ten or more counts support this clonotype. This rearrangement joins TRBV6-2 or TRBV6-3 to TRBJ2-2; maybe TRBD1 (5 bases). V was cut by 5 bases and J by 0 bases, with 10 bases left in between. This CDR3 is 15 amino acids long. Germline V gives CDR1 MNHEY, CDR2 SVGEGT. The CDR3 nucleotides are TGTGCCAGCAGTGACAGTCCCGCGAACACCGGGGAGCTGTTTTTT. Protein sequence: CASSDSPANTGELFF.

This clonotype was detected only a few times. The V gene is TRBV3-1, the J gene TRBJ2-5; 7 nucleotides agree with TRBD1. The CDR3 extends over 18 amino acids. The V and J ends lost 6 bases and 2 bases, in that order; junction bases with no gene match: 18. From germline, CDR1 is LGHDT and CDR2 YNNKEL (reference sequence). The CDR3, as DNA: TGTGCCAGCAGACCCACTACGATGACAGGGAAGTTTCAAGAGACCCAGTACTTC. Translating gives CASRPTTMTGKFQETQYF.

This clonotype appeared a few times. An end of the junction does not agree with germline; a read error may underlie this. The V gene is TRBV7-9, the J gene TRBJ1-1, with 7 bases that match TRBD1. Looked up from germline, CDR1 is SEHNR and CDR2 is FQNEAQ (reference sequence). CDR3 length equals 14 residues. The CDR3 nucleotides are TGTGCCTGCAGCTTACCACTCGGACAGGACAAAGCTTTCTTT. The encoded protein is CACSLPLGQDKAFF.

This clonotype was seen only a few times. The junction differs from germline at one of its ends, possibly a read error. This chain links TRBV6-1 with TRBJ2-3; D remains unclear. The CDR3 has 13 amino acids. CDR1 is MNHNS and CDR2 is SASEGT in the germline V gene. In nucleotides, the CDR3 is TGTGCCAGCGCGGCAGGTAGCACAGATACGCGGTATTTT. Translated, it gives CASAAGSTDTRYF.